Listed below are T cell receptor beta chains from one sample, sequenced in a study of blood T cell repertoires in COVID-19. Sequencing used immunoSEQ multiplex PCR; TCRdb keeps in-frame clones, though not all of them. This table holds 45,000 to 70,000 clones, about nine tenths found once. Sequencing was carried out using peripheral blood. Receptor source: a woman aged 60 to 75 with active or convalescent COVID-19. Each CDR3 is given with its conserved first and last residue. Fields, in order: CDR3 length, D gene, clone size, V gene, J gene, CDR3 protein, CDR3 DNA. The D gene is left open where the match is weak. Not all rows give a size; the values are once, few, many and, for expanded clones, a class.

15	-	-	TRBV28	TRBJ1-5	CASSVQGKGNQPQHF	TGTGCCAGCAGTGTGCAGGGGAAGGGCAATCAGCCCCAGCATTTT
12	-	few	TRBV16	TRBJ1-2	CASSQSIEELTF	TGTGCCAGCAGCCAATCGATTGAGGAATTAACCTTC
14	TRBD1	-	TRBV28	TRBJ1-1	CASSRDRGRAEAFF	TGTGCCAGCAGTCGGGACAGGGGGAGGGCTGAAGCTTTCTTT
13	-	few	TRBV14	TRBJ1-1	CASSQDRGSEAFF	TGTGCCAGCAGCCAAGATAGGGGTTCTGAAGCTTTCTTT
15	TRBD1	-	TRBV19	TRBJ2-1	CASSTGQGSYNEQFF	TGTGCCAGTAGTACGGGACAGGGCTCCTACAATGAGCAGTTCTTC
16	TRBD1	-	TRBV19	TRBJ2-3	CASSRGTATSTDTQYF	TGTGCCAGTAGTAGAGGGACAGCGACCAGCACAGATACGCAGTATTTT
18	TRBD1	-	TRBV5-5	TRBJ2-6	CASSQQGATGSGANVLTF	TGTGCCAGCAGCCAACAGGGGGCCACGGGCTCTGGGGCCAACGTCCTGACTTTC
14	TRBD1	-	TRBV29-1	TRBJ2-2	CSVRRTGPTGELFF	TGCAGCGTCAGAAGGACAGGGCCCACCGGGGAGCTGTTTTTT
16	TRBD1	-	TRBV5-1	TRBJ2-3	CASSFGTGDYTDTQYF	TGCGCCAGCAGCTTTGGGACAGGGGATTACACAGATACGCAGTATTTT
12	TRBD1	few	TRBV2	TRBJ2-7	CASWGQGYEQYF	TGTGCCAGCTGGGGACAGGGGTACGAGCAGTACTTC
14	TRBD1	-	TRBV11-3	TRBJ1-5	CASSSSQRDRPQHF	TGTGCCAGCAGCTCCTCCCAACGGGACAGGCCCCAGCATTTT
16	TRBD1	-	TRBV7-3	TRBJ2-1	CASSLYTDRPYNEQFF	TGTGCCAGCAGCTTATACACGGACAGGCCGTACAATGAGCAGTTCTTC
15	TRBD2	-	TRBV7-2	TRBJ2-3	CASSLMAGGWDTQYF	TGTGCCAGCAGCTTAATGGCGGGAGGATGGGATACGCAGTATTTT
14	TRBD1	-	TRBV7-2	TRBJ1-2	CASSPDRGPYGYTF	TGTGCCAGCAGTCCCGACAGGGGCCCCTATGGCTACACCTTC